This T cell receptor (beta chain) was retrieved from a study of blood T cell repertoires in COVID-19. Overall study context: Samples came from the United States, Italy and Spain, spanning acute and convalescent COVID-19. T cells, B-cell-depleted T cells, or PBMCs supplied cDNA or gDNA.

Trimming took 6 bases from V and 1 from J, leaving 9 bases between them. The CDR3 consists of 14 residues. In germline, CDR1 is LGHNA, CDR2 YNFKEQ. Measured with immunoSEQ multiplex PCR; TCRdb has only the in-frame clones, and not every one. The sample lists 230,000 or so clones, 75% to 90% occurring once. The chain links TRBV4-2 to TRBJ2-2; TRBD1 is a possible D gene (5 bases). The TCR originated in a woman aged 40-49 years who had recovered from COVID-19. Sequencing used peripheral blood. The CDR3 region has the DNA TGTGCCAGCAGGGGGCTGGGGAACACCGGGGAGCTGTTTTTT. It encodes CASRGLGNTGELFF.